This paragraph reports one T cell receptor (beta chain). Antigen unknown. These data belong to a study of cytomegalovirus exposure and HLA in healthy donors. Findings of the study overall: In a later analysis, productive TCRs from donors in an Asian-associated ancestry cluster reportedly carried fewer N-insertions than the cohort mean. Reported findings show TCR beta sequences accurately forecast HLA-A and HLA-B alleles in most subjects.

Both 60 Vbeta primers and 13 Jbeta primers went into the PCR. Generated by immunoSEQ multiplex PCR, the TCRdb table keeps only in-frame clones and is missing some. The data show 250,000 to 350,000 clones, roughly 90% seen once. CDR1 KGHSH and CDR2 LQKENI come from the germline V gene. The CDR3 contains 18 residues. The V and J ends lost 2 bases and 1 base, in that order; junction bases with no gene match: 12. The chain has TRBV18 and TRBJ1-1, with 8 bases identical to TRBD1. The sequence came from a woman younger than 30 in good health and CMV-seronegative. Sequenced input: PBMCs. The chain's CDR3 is CASSPILNTGGKNTEAFF. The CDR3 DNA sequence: TGTGCCAGCTCACCAATTCTAAATACAGGGGGGAAGAACACTGAAGCTTTCTTT.